This T cell receptor beta chain is from a study of blood T cells in healthy people across ages. Whole-study findings and limits: The unsorted PBMCs prevented any conclusive comparison of naive versus antigen-experienced cells.

Remarks on this clonotype: Its specificity is unknown. One end of the junction varies from germline; a read error may be responsible.

Through a sample-barcoded 5' primer and a J-beta primer mix, a second PCR was run for about 6 to 11 cycles. TCRdb redid the calling of the 5' RACE reads with MiXCR, one entry per CDR3 protein. The table records about 680,000 distinct CDR3 sequences, 49% of them present only once. The CDR3 is 15 amino acids. The germline gives CDR1 SGHAT, CDR2 FQNNGV. The chain uses TRBV11-2 and TRBJ1-2; D is possibly TRBD1 (5 bases). Input material: blood. The TCR sequence derives from a woman aged 55-69 years in good health. CDR3 loop: CASSLVGELGYGYSF. CDR3 DNA: TGTGCCAGCAGCTTAGTAGGGGAATTGGGCTATGGCTACAGCTTC.